Listed here is a single T cell receptor (beta chain). These data belong to a study of blood T cell repertoires in COVID-19. Study as a whole: Collection of acute and convalescent COVID-19 samples took place in the United States, Italy and Spain. T cells, B-cell-depleted T cells, or PBMCs provided the cDNA or gDNA that served as material.

The CDR3 is made up of 14 amino acids. V dropped 5 bases and J dropped 6; count of bases not matched to a gene: 9. The germline CDR1 and CDR2 sequences are SQVTM and ANQGSEA. In the source study's methods: Reference gene primer amplification yielded estimated nucleated cell counts. Clones were read by immunoSEQ multiplex PCR, and TCRdb kept only the in-frame ones, dropping some. That table gives V, J and clone size, and the DNA gave D and trimming. The table shows 300,000 or so clones, with 80% to 90% occurring only once. The gene calls are TRBV29-1 and TRBJ2-7, with 11 bases that match TRBD2. This clonotype was sampled from a man between 18 and 29 years old who had recovered from COVID-19. Specimen: peripheral blood. The CDR3 sequence is CSVPFLGTSGEQYF. DNA for the CDR3: TGCAGCGTTCCGTTCTTAGGGACTAGCGGCGAGCAGTACTTC.